What follows describes a single TCR beta chain. The target antigen is unknown. Trimming took 2 bases from V and 4 from J, leaving 20 bases between them. Germline V lookup: CDR1 DFQATT, CDR2 SNEGSKA (reference sequence). The CDR3 length is 16 residues. The sample is drawn from a study of vaccination and CD4 T cells after COVID-19. With the Oncomine TCR Beta short-read assay, DNA from cultured CD4+ T cells was sequenced. TCRdb independently ran MiXCR on the PCR reads; one entry per CDR3 protein. The sample shows roughly 17,000 distinct CDR3 sequences, roughly half of them seen only once. The treatment: roughly nine-day PBMC culture with coronavirus spike peptide pools or control peptides (ViraFEST assay).

Sequencing was carried out using CD4+ T cells from blood, cultured in vitro. The receptor was isolated from a human donor who had recovered from COVID-19. The chain couples TRBV20-1 to TRBJ2-5; D is possibly TRBD1 or TRBD2 (6 bases each). The CDR3 sequence is CSARSWPGAKGETQYF. CDR3 coding DNA: TGCAGTGCTAGAAGCTGGCCGGGGGCAAAGGGAGAGACCCAGTACTTC.